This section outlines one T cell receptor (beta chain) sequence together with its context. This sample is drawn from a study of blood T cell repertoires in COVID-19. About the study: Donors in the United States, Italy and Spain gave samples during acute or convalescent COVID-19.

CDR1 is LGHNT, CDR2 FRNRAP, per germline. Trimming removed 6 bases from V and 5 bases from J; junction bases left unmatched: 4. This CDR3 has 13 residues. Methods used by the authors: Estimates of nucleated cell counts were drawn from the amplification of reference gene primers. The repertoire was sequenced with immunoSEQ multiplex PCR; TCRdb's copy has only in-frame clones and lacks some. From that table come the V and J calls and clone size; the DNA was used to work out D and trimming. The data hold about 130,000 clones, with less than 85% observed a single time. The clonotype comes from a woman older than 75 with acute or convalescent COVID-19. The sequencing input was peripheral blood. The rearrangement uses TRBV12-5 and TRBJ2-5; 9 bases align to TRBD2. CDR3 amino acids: CASGRRGGETQYF. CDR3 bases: TGTGCTAGTGGGCGGCGGGGGGGGGAGACCCAGTACTTC.